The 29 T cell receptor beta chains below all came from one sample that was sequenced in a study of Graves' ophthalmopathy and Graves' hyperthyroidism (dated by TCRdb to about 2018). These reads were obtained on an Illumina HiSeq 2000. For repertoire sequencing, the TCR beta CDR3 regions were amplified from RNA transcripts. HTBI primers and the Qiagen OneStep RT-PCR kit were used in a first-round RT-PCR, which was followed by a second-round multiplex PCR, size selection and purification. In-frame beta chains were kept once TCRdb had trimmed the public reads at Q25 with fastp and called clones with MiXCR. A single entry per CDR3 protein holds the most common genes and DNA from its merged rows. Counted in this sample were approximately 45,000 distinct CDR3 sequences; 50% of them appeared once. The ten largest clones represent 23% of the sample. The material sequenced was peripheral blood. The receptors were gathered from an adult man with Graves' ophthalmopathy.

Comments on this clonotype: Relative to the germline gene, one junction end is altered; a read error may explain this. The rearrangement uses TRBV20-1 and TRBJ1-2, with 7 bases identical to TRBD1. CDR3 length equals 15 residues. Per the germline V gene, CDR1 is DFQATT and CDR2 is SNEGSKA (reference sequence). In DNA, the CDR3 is TGCAGTGCTCAAAGACTAGGGGGCCTGGATTATGGCTGCACCTTC. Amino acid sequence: CSAQRLGGLDYGCTF.

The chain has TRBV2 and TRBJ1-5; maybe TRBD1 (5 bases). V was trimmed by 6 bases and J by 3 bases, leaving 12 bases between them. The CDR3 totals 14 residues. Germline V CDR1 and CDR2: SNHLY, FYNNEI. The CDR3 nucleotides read TGTGCCAGCAGACCACAGGCTCACAATCAGCCCCAGCATTTT. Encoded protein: CASRPQAHNQPQHF.

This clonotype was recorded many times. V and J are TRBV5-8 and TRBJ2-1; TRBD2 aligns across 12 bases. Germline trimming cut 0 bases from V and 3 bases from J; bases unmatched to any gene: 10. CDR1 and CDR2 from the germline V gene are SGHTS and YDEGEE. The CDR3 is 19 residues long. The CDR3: CASSLAGLAGGLFYNEQFF. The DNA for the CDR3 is TGTGCCAGCAGCTTGGCCGGTCTAGCGGGGGGGCTTTTCTACAATGAGCAGTTCTTC.

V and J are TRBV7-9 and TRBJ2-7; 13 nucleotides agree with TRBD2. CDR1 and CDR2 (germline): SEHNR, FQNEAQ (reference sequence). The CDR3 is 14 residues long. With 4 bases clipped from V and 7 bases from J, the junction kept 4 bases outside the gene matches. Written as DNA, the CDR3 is TGTGCCAGCAGCTCAGGACTAGCGGGAGTGGAGCAGTACTTC. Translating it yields CASSSGLAGVEQYF.

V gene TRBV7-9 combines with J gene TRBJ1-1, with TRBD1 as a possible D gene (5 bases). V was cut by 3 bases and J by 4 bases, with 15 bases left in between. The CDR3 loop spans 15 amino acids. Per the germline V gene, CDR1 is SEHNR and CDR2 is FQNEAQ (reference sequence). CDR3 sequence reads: CASSFFKRGFTEAFF. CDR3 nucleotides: TGTGCCAGCAGCTTCTTTAAACGGGGGTTCACTGAAGCTTTCTTT.

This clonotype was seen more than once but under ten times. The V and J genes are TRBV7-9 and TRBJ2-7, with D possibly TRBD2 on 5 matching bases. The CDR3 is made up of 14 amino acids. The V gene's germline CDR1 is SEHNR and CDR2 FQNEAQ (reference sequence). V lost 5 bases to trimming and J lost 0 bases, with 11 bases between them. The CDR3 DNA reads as TGTGCCAGCAGCGGTACTAGTACCTCCTACGAGCAGTACTTC. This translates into CASSGTSTSYEQYF.

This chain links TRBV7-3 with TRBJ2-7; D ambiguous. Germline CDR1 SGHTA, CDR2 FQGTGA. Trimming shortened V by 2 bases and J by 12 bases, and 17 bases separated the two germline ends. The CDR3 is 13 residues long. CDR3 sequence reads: CASSLDPDVSGYF. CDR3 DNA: TGTGCCAGCAGCTTAGATCCGGATGTCTCGGGGTACTTC.

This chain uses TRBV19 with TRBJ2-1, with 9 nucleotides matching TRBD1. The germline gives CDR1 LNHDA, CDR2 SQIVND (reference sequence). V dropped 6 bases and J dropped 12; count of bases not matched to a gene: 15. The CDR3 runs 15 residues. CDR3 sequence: CASSKGQGGTDTQFF. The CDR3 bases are TGTGCCAGTAGCAAGGGACAGGGAGGGACAGATACGCAGTTCTTC.

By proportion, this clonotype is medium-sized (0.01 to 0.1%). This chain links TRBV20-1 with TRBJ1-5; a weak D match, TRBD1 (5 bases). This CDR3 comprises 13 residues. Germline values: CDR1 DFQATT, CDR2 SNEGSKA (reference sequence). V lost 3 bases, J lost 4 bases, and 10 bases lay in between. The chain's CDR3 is CSASQGTNQPQHF. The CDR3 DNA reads TGCAGTGCTAGCCAAGGGACGAATCAGCCCCAGCATTTT.

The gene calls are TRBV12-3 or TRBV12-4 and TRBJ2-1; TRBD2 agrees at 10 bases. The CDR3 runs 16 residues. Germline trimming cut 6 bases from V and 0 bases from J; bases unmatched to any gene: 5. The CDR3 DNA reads TGTGCCAGCAGCTCAGCGGGAGGGCCCTCCTACAATGAGCAGTTCTTC. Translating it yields CASSSAGGPSYNEQFF.

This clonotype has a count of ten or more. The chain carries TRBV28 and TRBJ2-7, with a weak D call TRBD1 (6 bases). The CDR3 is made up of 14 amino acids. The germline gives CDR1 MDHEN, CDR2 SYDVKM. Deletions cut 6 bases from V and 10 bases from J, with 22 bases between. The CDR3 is CASRPTGFLREQYF. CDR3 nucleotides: TGTGCCAGCAGACCGACAGGATTTCTACGAGAACAGTACTTC.

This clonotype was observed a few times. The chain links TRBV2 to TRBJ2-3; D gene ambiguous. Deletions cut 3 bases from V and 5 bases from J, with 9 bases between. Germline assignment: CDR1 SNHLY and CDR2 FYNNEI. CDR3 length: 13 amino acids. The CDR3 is CASSEGSRDTQYF. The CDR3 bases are TGTGCCAGCAGTGAGGGCAGCCGAGATACGCAGTATTTT.

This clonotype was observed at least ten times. Here the CDR3 reads CASSPLPHLGGIKYEQYF. The CDR3, as DNA: TGTGCCAGCAGCCCCCTTCCCCACCTTGGCGGGATAAAATACGAGCAGTACTTC. The chain combines TRBV7-3 with TRBJ2-7; TRBD2 might be the D (6 bases). The CDR3 is made up of 18 amino acids. CDR1 and CDR2 from the germline V gene are SGHTA and FQGTGA. The V and J ends lost 5 bases and 4 bases respectively, with 27 bases between them.

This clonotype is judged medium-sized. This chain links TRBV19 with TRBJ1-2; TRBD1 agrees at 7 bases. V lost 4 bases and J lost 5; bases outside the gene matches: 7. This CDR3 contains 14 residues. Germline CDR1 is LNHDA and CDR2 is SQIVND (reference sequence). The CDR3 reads CASSTRQGVYGYTF. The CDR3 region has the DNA TGTGCCAGTAGTACCCGACAGGGAGTGTATGGCTACACCTTC.

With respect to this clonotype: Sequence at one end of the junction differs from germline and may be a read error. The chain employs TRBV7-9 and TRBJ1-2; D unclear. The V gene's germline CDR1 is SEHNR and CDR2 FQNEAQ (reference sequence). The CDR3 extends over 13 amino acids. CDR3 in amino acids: CASSQDTRYGYTF. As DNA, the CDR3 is TGCGCCAGCAGCCAAGATACACGCTATGGCTACACCTTC.

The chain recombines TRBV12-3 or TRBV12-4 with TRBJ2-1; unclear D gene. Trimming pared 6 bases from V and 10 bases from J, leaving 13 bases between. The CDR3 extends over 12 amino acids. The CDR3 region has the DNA TGTGCCAGCAGACTCCTAAACGGGGAGCAGTTCTTC. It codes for CASRLLNGEQFF.

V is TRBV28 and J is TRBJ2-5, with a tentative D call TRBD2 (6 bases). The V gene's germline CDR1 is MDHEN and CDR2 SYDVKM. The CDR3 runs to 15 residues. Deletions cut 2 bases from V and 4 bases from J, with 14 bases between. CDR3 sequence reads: CASSLVREDIETQYF. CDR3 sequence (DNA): TGTGCCAGCAGTTTAGTTAGGGAGGACATAGAGACCCAGTACTTC.

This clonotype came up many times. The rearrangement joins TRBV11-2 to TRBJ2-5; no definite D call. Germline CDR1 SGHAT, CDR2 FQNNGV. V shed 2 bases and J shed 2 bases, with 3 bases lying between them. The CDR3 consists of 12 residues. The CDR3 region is CASSLWQETQYF. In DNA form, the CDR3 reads TGTGCCAGCAGCTTATGGCAAGAGACCCAGTACTTC.

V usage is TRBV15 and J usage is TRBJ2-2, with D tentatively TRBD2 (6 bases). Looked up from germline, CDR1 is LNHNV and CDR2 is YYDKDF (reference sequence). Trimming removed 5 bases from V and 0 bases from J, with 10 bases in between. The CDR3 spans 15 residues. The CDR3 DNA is TGTGCCACCAGCGTGGGACTTCCGAACACCGGGGAGCTGTTTTTT. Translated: CATSVGLPNTGELFF.

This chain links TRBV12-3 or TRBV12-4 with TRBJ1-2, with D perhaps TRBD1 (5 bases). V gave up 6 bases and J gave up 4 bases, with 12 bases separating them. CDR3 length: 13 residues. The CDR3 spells CASSPWGAYGYTF. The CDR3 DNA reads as TGTGCCAGCAGCCCTTGGGGCGCCTATGGCTACACCTTC.

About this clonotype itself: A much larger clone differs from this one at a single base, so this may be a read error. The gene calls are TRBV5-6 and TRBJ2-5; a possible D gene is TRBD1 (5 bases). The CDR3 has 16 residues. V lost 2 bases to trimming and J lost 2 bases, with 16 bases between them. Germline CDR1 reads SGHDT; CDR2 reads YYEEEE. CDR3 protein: CASSLWSGPLQETQYF. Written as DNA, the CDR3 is TGTGCCAGCAGCTTATGGTCAGGGCCCCTACAAGAGACCCAGTACTTC.

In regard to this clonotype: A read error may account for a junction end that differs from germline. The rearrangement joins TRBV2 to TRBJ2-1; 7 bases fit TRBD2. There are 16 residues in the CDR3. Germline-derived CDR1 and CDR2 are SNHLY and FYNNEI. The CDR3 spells CASGGEIAGLYNKQFF. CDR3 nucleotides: TGTGCCAGCGGTGGGGAAATAGCGGGCCTTTACAATAAGCAGTTCTTC.

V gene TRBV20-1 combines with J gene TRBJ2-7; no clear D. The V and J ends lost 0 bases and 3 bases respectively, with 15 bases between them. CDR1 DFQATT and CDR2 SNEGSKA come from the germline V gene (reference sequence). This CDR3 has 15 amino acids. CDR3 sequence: CSARDPLSVGYEQYF. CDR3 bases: TGCAGTGCTAGAGACCCGTTGAGTGTCGGCTACGAGCAGTACTTC.

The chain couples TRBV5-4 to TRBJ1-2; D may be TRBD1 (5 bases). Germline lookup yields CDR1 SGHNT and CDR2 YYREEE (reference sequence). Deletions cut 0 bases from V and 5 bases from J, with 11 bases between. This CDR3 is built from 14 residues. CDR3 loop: CASSLGQGRYGYTF. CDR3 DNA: TGTGCCAGCAGCTTGGGGCAGGGAAGGTATGGCTACACCTTC.

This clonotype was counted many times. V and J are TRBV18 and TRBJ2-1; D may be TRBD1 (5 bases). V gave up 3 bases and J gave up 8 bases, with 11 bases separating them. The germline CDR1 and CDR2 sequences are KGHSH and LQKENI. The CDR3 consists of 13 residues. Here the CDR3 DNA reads TGTGCCAGCTCACCTCGGCAGGGCGATGAGCAGTTCTTC. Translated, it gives CASSPRQGDEQFF.

The CDR3 loop reads CASSFGQESGNTIYF. In DNA, the CDR3 is TGCGCCAGCAGCTTCGGACAGGAAAGTGGAAACACCATATATTTT. The chain uses TRBV5-1 and TRBJ1-3, with TRBD1 matching over 7 bases. CDR1 is SGHRS, CDR2 YFSETQ, per germline. The CDR3 length is 15 residues. After removal of 2 bases from V and 3 bases from J, the junction contained 5 bases not matched to a gene.

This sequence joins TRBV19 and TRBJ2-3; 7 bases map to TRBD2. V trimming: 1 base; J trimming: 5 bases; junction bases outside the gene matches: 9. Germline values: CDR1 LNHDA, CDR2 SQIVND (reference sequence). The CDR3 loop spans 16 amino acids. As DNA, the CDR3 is TGTGCCAGTAGTATAGTAACCAGCGGGGTCGAAGATACGCAGTATTTT. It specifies CASSIVTSGVEDTQYF.

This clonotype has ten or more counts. CDR3 residues: CASSILEGGGSGANVLTF. The CDR3 bases are TGCGCCAGCAGTATATTGGAGGGCGGGGGCTCTGGGGCCAACGTCCTGACTTTC. The chain is built from TRBV5-1 and TRBJ2-6; 7 positions agree with TRBD2. The ends lost 5 bases at V and 0 bases at J; junction bases unmatched: 11. The V gene's germline CDR1 is SGHRS and CDR2 YFSETQ. The CDR3 extends over 18 amino acids.

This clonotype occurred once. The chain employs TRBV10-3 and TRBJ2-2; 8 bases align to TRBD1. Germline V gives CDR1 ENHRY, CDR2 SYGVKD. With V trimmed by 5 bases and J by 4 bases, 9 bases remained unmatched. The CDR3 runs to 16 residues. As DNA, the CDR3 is TGTGCCATCAGTCGATTCCAGGGGGCGAGCACCGGGGAGCTGTTTTTT. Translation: CAISRFQGASTGELFF.